The T cell receptor beta chain described here comes from a study of CD8+ T cells in alopecia areata. Study-wide results and caveats: Mice showed TCR sharing more clearly than patients did, possibly owing to HLA. Clonality exceeded that of normal scalp in lesional scalp, most notably in alopecia totalis/universalis.

Germline CDR1 reads SQVTM; CDR2 reads ANQGSEA. V lost 2 bases and J lost 3; bases outside the gene matches: 7. The CDR3 contains 14 residues. After isolation, RNA underwent reverse transcription to generate cDNA as the sequencing template. TCRdb's copy holds only in-frame clones and misses some; the assay was immunoSEQ multiplex PCR. Among under 250,000 clones listed, more than 55% were seen once. About this clone: Its specificity is not known.

Sorted out of PBMCs were CD4+ T cells and CD8+ T cells. The V call is TRBV29-1, the J call TRBJ2-7, with 7 bases that match TRBD1. This TCR came from a human donor in good health. The sequenced sample was CD8+ T cells sorted from blood. CDR3 nucleotide sequence: TGCAGCGTTGAAATGAGGGGGCTGAGCTACGAGCAGTACTTC. It codes for CSVEMRGLSYEQYF.